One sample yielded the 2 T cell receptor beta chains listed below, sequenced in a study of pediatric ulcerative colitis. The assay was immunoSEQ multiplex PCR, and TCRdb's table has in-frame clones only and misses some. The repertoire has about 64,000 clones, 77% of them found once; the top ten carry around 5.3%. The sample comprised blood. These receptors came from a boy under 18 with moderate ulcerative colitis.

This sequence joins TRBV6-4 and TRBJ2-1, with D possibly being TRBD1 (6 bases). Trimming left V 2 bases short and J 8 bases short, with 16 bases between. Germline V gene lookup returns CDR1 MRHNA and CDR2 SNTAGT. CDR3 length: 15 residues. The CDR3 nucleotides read TGTGCCAGCAGTGACCCCGGGACACAAATCTATGAGCAGTTCTTC. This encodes CASSDPGTQIYEQFF.

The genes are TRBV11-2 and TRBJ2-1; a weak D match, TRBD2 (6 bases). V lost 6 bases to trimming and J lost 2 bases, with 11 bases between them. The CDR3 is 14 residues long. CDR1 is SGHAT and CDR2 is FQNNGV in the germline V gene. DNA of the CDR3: TGTGCCAGCAGGCCGGGGACTCCCTACAATGAGCAGTTCTTC. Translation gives CASRPGTPYNEQFF.